This T cell receptor beta chain was profiled in a study of CD8+CD57+ T cells in acquired aplastic anemia (dated by TCRdb to 2017 to 2018). Background for the entire study: On average, sorted CD4+ and CD8+ cells yielded 2.5 to 3.5 ug of extracted DNA, with a range of roughly 0.18 to 27.4 ug. CD8+CD57+ expansion was defined as frequency above the mean frequency observed in healthy subjects. Results the study describes overall, beyond this receptor: About 28 CD8+ CDR3 sequences were found in both patients and controls but appeared to be highly expressed in patients and within the immunodominant clones of the patients. Patients and healthy controls showed no significant difference in CD8+ Simpson's diversity (P=0.060).

Expansion of CD8+CD57+ cells had been shown by flow cytometry in the patients chosen for sequencing. Severe acquired aplastic anemia was diagnosed in all patients according to International Study of Aplastic Anemia and Agranulocytosis and Camitta criteria. No patient had received any therapy when blood was sampled. In this study, sorted CD4+ and CD8+ T cells from the blood of healthy subjects and of severe aplastic anemia patients had their TCR repertoires deep-sequenced. Patients were enrolled in the USA under clinicaltrials.gov protocols 00001620, 01623167, 00001397, 00071045, 00081523 and 00961064. Ficoll-Paque density gradient centrifugation was used to isolate peripheral blood mononuclear cells. CD4+ and CD8+ T cells were sorted by FACS or magnetic beads before DNA extraction. Genomic DNA served as template for TCR beta VDJ combination and CDR3 sequence profiling. An Illumina HiSeq 2000 was the platform used for TCR repertoire sequencing. The paper's processing steps were these. Repertoires were assessed using TRBV/TRBJ rearrangement plots, CDR3 size and DJ length profiles, and Simpson's diversity index. The immunodominant clone was defined as the most abundant DNA sequence in deep sequencing data. CDR3 amino acid sequences were checked for sharing between subjects and were compared against published repertoires and the VDJdb database. The raw public reads went through TCRdb reprocessing: fastp at Q25, MiXCR clone calling, in-frame beta chains kept. CDR3 protein duplicates are merged, each entry listing the most common genes and DNA. The V and J calls were determined by TCRdb, not by the authors. In all, the sample holds fewer than 200,000 distinct CDR3 sequences, and roughly 48% of those were seen once. Together, the top ten hold 0.85% to 1.2% of the sample.

Of note for this clonotype: The antigen it binds to is not known. At one end the junction does not follow the germline gene, possibly because of a read error.

CDR1 ENHRY and CDR2 SYGVKD are derived from the germline V gene. The CDR3 contains 15 residues, cysteine and phenylalanine counted. Here the CDR3 DNA is all that survives: 45 bases in frame from base 1. The clonotype originates from a human donor with aplastic anemia. The V and J segments used are TRBV10-3 and TRBJ1-4; a tentative D call is TRBD1 (5 bases match). The sequencing input was sorted CD4+, CD8+, or CD8+CD57+ T cells (not recorded which) from PBMCs. CDR3 protein: CAISETAGTNEKLFF. The sequence in DNA is TGTGCCATCAGTGAGACGGCAGGGACTAATGAAAAGCTGTTTTTT.